This T cell receptor (beta chain) was recovered during a study of cytotoxic CD8 clonotypes in ibrutinib-treated CLL. Study-level background: There were about 11 relapsed/refractory patients and approximately 16 treatment-naive patients, and under 18 were IGHV unmutated. 24 partial and 2 complete responses; at median 68 months, about 14 remitted, around twelve progressed.

Study-wide results and limits: Under treatment, the uncommon public clonotypes either contracted or remained stable.

Profiled with immunoSEQ multiplex PCR; TCRdb holds only in-frame clones, not every one. The data hold approximately 140,000 clones, with 60% to 80% observed a single time. With respect to this clone: The antigen is unknown.

CDR1 is MDHEN, CDR2 SYDVKM, per germline. V was clipped by 8 bases and J by 8 bases, with 12 bases between them. The CDR3 spans 11 residues. The chain carries TRBV28 and TRBJ1-2, with TRBD1 as a possible D gene (5 bases). The source of this sequence is a human donor with chronic lymphocytic leukemia. The sample consisted of PBMCs, taken after 12 months of ibrutinib treatment. CDR3 sequence reads: CASLSGFGYTF. In DNA, the CDR3 is TGTGCCAGCCTATCAGGGTTCGGCTACACCTTC.